The 23 T cell receptor beta chains reported below all come from one sample, sequenced in a study of blood T cell repertoires in COVID-19. TCRdb's copy holds only in-frame clones and misses some; the assay was immunoSEQ multiplex PCR. The profile shows 250,000 to 300,000 clones, about nine tenths of them singletons. Specimen: peripheral blood. The receptors come from a man between 45 and 60 years old with acute or convalescent COVID-19.

The V and J genes are TRBV9 and TRBJ2-1; D may be TRBD2 (6 bases). The CDR3 extends over 15 amino acids. Deletions cut 3 bases from V and 3 bases from J, with 13 bases between. CDR1 is SGDLS, CDR2 YYNGEE, per germline. The CDR3 region has the DNA TGTGCCAGCAGCGCTGGAACAGCGGGCTACAATGAGCAGTTCTTC. Translated, it gives CASSAGTAGYNEQFF.

V is TRBV7-9 and J is TRBJ1-3, with 10 bases lining up with TRBD1. CDR1 and CDR2 from the germline V gene are SEHNR and FQNEAQ (reference sequence). The CDR3 runs 15 residues. Losses at the gene ends were 7 bases for V and 1 base for J; bases not matched to a gene: 4. The DNA of the CDR3 is TGTGCCAGCATGGGGGACAGGGGTTCTGGAAACACCATATATTTT. Translating gives CASMGDRGSGNTIYF.

The J gene is TRBJ2-7, the V gene TRBV9, with 9 bases that match TRBD1. Trimming at V came to 3 bases and at J to 1 base, leaving 5 bases not matched to a gene. The CDR3 has 15 amino acids. CDR1 and CDR2 (germline): SGDLS, YYNGEE. CDR3 bases: TGTGCCAGCAGCGCGGGACAGGGAAGTTCCTACGAGCAGTACTTC. This codes for CASSAGQGSSYEQYF.

V is TRBV7-9 and J is TRBJ2-2, with TRBD2 matching 12 bases. The CDR3 covers 15 residues. CDR1 and CDR2 (germline): SEHNR, FQNEAQ (reference sequence). After removal of 5 bases from V and 6 bases from J, the junction contained 4 bases not matched to a gene. The CDR3 region has the DNA TGTGCCAGCAGCCTGGGACTAGCGGGCTCCGGGGAGCTGTTTTTT. Its protein is CASSLGLAGSGELFF.

V gene TRBV19 combines with J gene TRBJ2-1; 7 bases align to TRBD1. Trimming cost V 5 bases and J 0 bases; bases outside gene matches: 1. The CDR3 is 14 amino acids. The germline CDR1 and CDR2 sequences are LNHDA and SQIVND (reference sequence). The CDR3 nucleotides read TGTGCCAGTAGTTCAGGGGGCTCCTACAATGAGCAGTTCTTC. Encoded protein: CASSSGGSYNEQFF.

The rearrangement joins TRBV6-5 to TRBJ2-7; unclear D gene. V lost 6 bases to trimming and J lost 0 bases, with 12 bases between them. From germline, CDR1 is MNHEY and CDR2 SVGAGI. This CDR3 has 14 amino acids. The CDR3 here is CASRVTQSSYEQYF. CDR3 nucleotides: TGTGCCAGCAGAGTGACACAATCCTCCTACGAGCAGTACTTC.

This clone is a singleton in its sample. The rearrangement uses TRBV9 and TRBJ2-7; TRBD2 matches at 11 bases. This CDR3 is 16 amino acids long. Germline CDR1 is SGDLS and CDR2 is YYNGEE. Trimming removed 3 bases from V and 8 bases from J; junction bases left unmatched: 13. CDR3 sequence: CASSGTATSGGIQQYF. CDR3 coding DNA: TGTGCCAGCAGCGGGACCGCCACTAGCGGGGGTATCCAGCAGTACTTC.

The chain uses TRBV3-1 (or the pseudogene TRBV3-2) and TRBJ1-6; 8 bases are a match to TRBD1. The CDR3 runs 14 residues. V trimming: 4 bases; J trimming: 13 bases; junction bases outside the gene matches: 9. Per germline, CDR1 LGHDT and CDR2 YNNKEL (reference sequence). CDR3 nucleotides: TGTGCCAGCAGCCCAGGGGGCCGGCTAATGCCCCTCCACTTT. This gives the protein CASSPGGRLMPLHF.

The CDR3 coding sequence is TGTGCCAGCTCACCGTCGGGGGGCGTCGGAGGCTACACCTTC. It specifies CASSPSGGVGGYTF. The chain joins TRBV18 to TRBJ1-2; tentative D call: TRBD1 (6 bases). In germline, CDR1 is KGHSH, CDR2 LQKENI. V gave up 3 bases and J gave up 8 bases, with 16 bases separating them. The CDR3 totals 14 residues. Full variable domain (outside the CDR3, taken from reference TRBV18 and TRBJ1-2): NAGVMQNPRHLVRRRGQEARLRCSPMKGHSHVYWYRQLPEEGLKFMVYLQKENIIDESGMPKERFSAEFPKEGPSILRIQQVVRGDSAAYFCASSPSGGVGGYTFGSGTRLTVV.

The rearrangement joins TRBV2 to TRBJ1-5, with a possible D match to TRBD1 (6 bases). Trimming took off 6 bases at V and 5 bases at J, with 14 bases between the two ends. This CDR3 region has 14 residues. Germline V gene data show CDR1 as SNHLY and CDR2 as FYNNEI. The chain's CDR3 is CASSQQGRDQPQHF. CDR3 nucleotides: TGTGCCAGCAGCCAACAGGGTCGAGATCAGCCCCAGCATTTT. Full variable domain (remainder filled in from reference TRBV2 and TRBJ1-5): EPEVTQTPSHQVTQMGQEVILRCVPISNHLYFYWYRQILGQKVEFLVSFYNNEISEKSEIFDDQFSVERPDGSNFTLKIRSTKLEDSAMYFCASSQQGRDQPQHFGDGTRLSIL.

The chain couples TRBV30 to TRBJ2-3; 10 nucleotides align to TRBD1. Trimming at V came to 3 bases and at J to 6 bases, leaving 12 bases not matched to a gene. This CDR3 has 16 residues. In germline, CDR1 is GTSNPN, CDR2 SVGIG (reference sequence). The CDR3 DNA is TGTGCCTGGAGCCCCAAAGGGACAGGGGCGGACGATACGCAGTATTTT. It encodes CAWSPKGTGADDTQYF.

The rearrangement uses TRBV7-9 and TRBJ1-2, with 7 bases identical to TRBD1. Germline CDR1 is SEHNR and CDR2 is FQNEAQ (reference sequence). This CDR3 has 13 residues. With V trimmed by 4 bases and J by 8 bases, 7 bases remained unmatched. CDR3 nucleotide sequence: TGTGCCAGCAGCTACCCCAGGGGGTTCGGCTACACCTTC. This codes for CASSYPRGFGYTF. The full variable domain, rest sourced from reference TRBV7-9 and TRBJ1-2, is DTGVSQNPRHKITKRGQNVTFRCDPISEHNRLYWYRQTLGQGPEFLTYFQNEAQLEKSRLLSDRFSAERPKGSFSTLEIQRTEQGDSAMYLCASSYPRGFGYTFGSGTRLTVV.

The chain combines TRBV18 with TRBJ1-4; D ambiguous. Germline V gene sequence: CDR1 KGHSH, CDR2 LQKENI. The V end was cut by 6 bases, the J end by 0 bases, with 11 bases between. The CDR3 loop spans 15 amino acids. The CDR3: CASSPRSSTNEKLFF. The CDR3 DNA reads as TGTGCCAGCTCCCCCCGGAGTTCAACTAATGAAAAACTGTTTTTT.

V is TRBV21-1 and J is TRBJ2-1; TRBD2 was called by the table and not checked on the DNA. TRBV21-1 is flagged as a pseudogene. There are 13 residues in the CDR3. For the CDR3, the DNA is TGTGCCACCAAGCGGGACTCCTACAATGAGCAGTTCTTC. Protein product: CATKRDSYNEQFF.

The chain recombines TRBV6-1 with TRBJ2-3, with D maybe TRBD1 (6 bases). V was trimmed by 0 bases and J by 2 bases, leaving 12 bases between them. CDR1 is MNHNS and CDR2 is SASEGT in the germline V gene. This CDR3 is 16 amino acids long. The CDR3 here is CASSEAQGHYTDTQYF. CDR3 bases: TGTGCCAGCAGTGAAGCGCAGGGACACTACACAGATACGCAGTATTTT.

The chain carries TRBV2 and TRBJ1-2; tentative D call: TRBD1 (6 bases). The CDR3 is made up of 13 amino acids. V lost 6 bases and J lost 2, with 10 bases in between. Germline lookup yields CDR1 SNHLY and CDR2 FYNNEI. The CDR3 sequence: CASSSDRNYGYTF. As DNA, the CDR3 is TGTGCCAGCAGCTCAGACAGGAACTATGGCTACACCTTC.

The V call is TRBV4-2, the J call TRBJ2-4; a possible D gene is TRBD2 (5 bases). V gave up 0 bases and J gave up 6 bases, with 15 bases separating them. The CDR3 loop spans 16 amino acids. CDR1 is LGHNA and CDR2 is YNFKEQ in the germline V gene. In DNA, the CDR3 is TGTGCCAGCAGCCAAGATACGGTAAAAGGGAGAAACATTCAGTACTTC. This gives the protein CASSQDTVKGRNIQYF.

V and J are TRBV4-1 and TRBJ2-5, with D possibly TRBD1 on 6 matching bases. The germline gives CDR1 MGHRA, CDR2 YSYEKL. This CDR3 spans 16 amino acids. The V gene lost 3 bases and the J gene lost 5 bases, with 19 bases spanning the gap. Here the CDR3 reads CASSQKGHGVWETQYF. The CDR3 DNA is TGCGCCAGCAGCCAGAAGGGACACGGGGTGTGGGAGACCCAGTACTTC.

This sequence joins TRBV5-6 and TRBJ1-1, with D maybe TRBD1 (5 bases). Germline assignment: CDR1 SGHDT and CDR2 YYEEEE. The CDR3 runs 13 residues. Trimming removed 4 bases at V and 1 base at J, with 8 bases between. The CDR3: CASSPTANTEAFF. The CDR3 nucleotides read TGTGCCAGCAGCCCGACAGCGAACACTGAAGCTTTCTTT.

This clone appeared once. The chain is built from TRBV24-1 and TRBJ2-1, with 10 positions matching TRBD2. CDR1 is KGHDR, CDR2 SFDVKD, per germline. This CDR3 is 13 amino acids long. The V and J ends lost 9 bases and 5 bases, in that order; junction bases with no gene match: 3. CDR3 nucleotides: TGTGCCACCCCAGGACTAGCGGACAATGAGCAGTTCTTC. It specifies CATPGLADNEQFF.

V gene TRBV5-8 combines with J gene TRBJ1-5; TRBD1 is a possible D gene (6 bases). The V end was cut by 4 bases, the J end by 11 bases, with 19 bases between. The CDR3 loop spans 14 amino acids. Germline CDR1 SGHTS, CDR2 YDEGEE. The CDR3 here is CASSGGAERSTQHF. The CDR3 DNA reads TGTGCCAGCAGCGGGGGGGCGGAACGTAGCACCCAGCATTTT.

The chain links TRBV5-3 to TRBJ1-1; 9 bases are shared with TRBD1. TRBV5-3 is noted as an ORF with a role that remains uncertain. Trimming at V came to 0 bases and at J to 4 bases, leaving 4 bases not matched to a gene. The CDR3 runs to 15 residues. The CDR3 DNA sequence: TGTGCCAGAAGCTTGGCCTCGACAGGGGGCACTGAAGCTTTCTTT. Translating it yields CARSLASTGGTEAFF.

V and J are TRBV10-1 and TRBJ2-2; tentative D call: TRBD2 (5 bases). The ends were cut back, 0 bases at V and 0 bases at J, with 8 bases in the middle. The length of the CDR3 is 16 residues. The V gene's germline CDR1 is WNHNN and CDR2 SYGVQD (reference sequence). CDR3 residues: CASSESELANTGELFF. The CDR3 DNA is TGCGCCAGCAGTGAGTCGGAACTAGCGAACACCGGGGAGCTGTTTTTT.